These 14 T cell receptor beta chains were all obtained from the same sample, sequenced in a study of blood T cell repertoires in COVID-19. Using immunoSEQ multiplex PCR, the repertoire was profiled, and TCRdb retains in-frame clones only, with some absent. This table has around 150,000 clones, 93% appearing once. Source material: peripheral blood. The receptors here all came from an older woman with COVID-19, enrolled during active disease.

This chain joins TRBV19 and TRBJ1-1; 9 bases are a match to TRBD1. The CDR3 is 15 residues long. Germline assignment: CDR1 LNHDA and CDR2 SQIVND (reference sequence). V lost 3 bases and J lost 3; bases outside the gene matches: 5. CDR3 residues: CASSIGDRVHTEAFF. CDR3 DNA: TGTGCCAGTAGTATTGGGGACAGGGTCCACACTGAAGCTTTCTTT.

CDR3 loop: CASSKQGALYGYTF. Written as DNA, the CDR3 is TGTGCCAGCAGTAAACAGGGGGCTCTCTATGGCTACACCTTC. The chain carries TRBV25-1 and TRBJ1-2, with TRBD1 matching over 9 bases. This CDR3 has 14 amino acids. CDR1 and CDR2 from the germline V gene are MGHDK and SYGVNS. The trim removed 5 bases at V and 4 bases at J, leaving 5 bases unmatched.

This chain uses TRBV9 with TRBJ1-1, with 9 bases identical to TRBD1. The junction had 3 bases not matched to a gene; V was cut back by 0 bases and J by 0 bases. CDR1 is SGDLS, CDR2 YYNGEE, per germline. CDR3 length equals 16 residues. The CDR3 reads CASSVVDRGLNTEAFF. The CDR3 nucleotides read TGTGCCAGCAGCGTAGTGGACAGGGGATTGAACACTGAAGCTTTCTTT.

The chain joins TRBV12-3 or TRBV12-4 to TRBJ1-2; D is unresolved. This CDR3 region has 12 residues. Trimming took 6 bases from V and 7 from J, leaving 12 bases between them. For the CDR3, the DNA is TGTGCCAGCAGCCGAGGTGGAGGTGGCTACACCTTC. Translation: CASSRGGGGYTF.

V usage is TRBV5-4 and J usage is TRBJ1-2; no clear D. Germline-derived CDR1 and CDR2 are SGHNT and YYREEE (reference sequence). The V and J ends lost 0 bases and 0 bases respectively, with 9 bases between them. The CDR3 is 15 residues long. The CDR3 sequence is CASSLVTPPNYGYTF. The CDR3 nucleotides read TGTGCCAGCAGCTTGGTAACACCACCTAACTATGGCTACACCTTC. The whole variable domain, filled in from reference TRBV5-4 and TRBJ1-2, reads ETGVTQSPTHLIKTRGQQVTLRCSSQSGHNTVSWYQQALGQGPQFIFQYYREEENGRGNFPPRFSGLQFPNYSSELNVNALELDDSALYLCASSLVTPPNYGYTFGSGTRLTVV.

This chain joins TRBV4-3 and TRBJ1-2; weak D call: TRBD1 (5 bases). The CDR3 has 18 residues. CDR1 is LGHNA and CDR2 is YSLEER in the germline V gene. The V end lost 0 bases, the J end lost 3 bases, and 20 bases lay between the germline ends. The CDR3 DNA is TGCGCCAGCAGCCAAGAGTACAATAGTTTAGGGGCTTACTATGGCTACACCTTC. Its protein product is CASSQEYNSLGAYYGYTF.

The chain is built from TRBV6-5 and TRBJ2-1; a possible D gene is TRBD1 (7 bases). Germline V CDR1 and CDR2: MNHEY, SVGAGI. The CDR3 contains 14 residues. Trimming took 6 bases from V and 7 from J, leaving 16 bases between them. CDR3 residues: CASRNRGGGNEQFF. The CDR3 DNA reads TGTGCCAGCAGGAACAGGGGAGGAGGTAATGAGCAGTTCTTC.

This chain connects TRBV5-5 to TRBJ2-7, with TRBD1 identical over 7 bases. The CDR3 runs 15 residues. Trimming took 0 bases from V and 1 from J; bases not matched to a gene: 4. The V gene's germline CDR1 is SGHKS and CDR2 YYEKEE (reference sequence). CDR3 region: CASSLAPDRSYEQYF. The CDR3 DNA is TGTGCCAGCAGCTTGGCCCCGGACAGGTCCTACGAGCAGTACTTC.

This chain joins TRBV15 and TRBJ2-5; 8 bases align to TRBD2. The trim removed 1 base at V and 5 bases at J, leaving 9 bases unmatched. The CDR3 is made up of 16 amino acids. Germline CDR1 and CDR2: LNHNV and YYDKDF (reference sequence). In nucleotides, the CDR3 is TGTGCCACCAGCAGAGGGCGGGGGGCCGGTATGGAGACCCAGTACTTC. Translation gives CATSRGRGAGMETQYF.

This clone was found a few times. The rearrangement joins TRBV5-1 to TRBJ1-6; D not certain. Germline CDR1 reads SGHRS; CDR2 reads YFSETQ. The V end lost 4 bases, the J end lost 8 bases, and 13 bases lay between the germline ends. There are 14 residues in the CDR3. CDR3 bases: TGCGCCAGCAGCGGACTGACGGGAGATTCACCCCTCCACTTT. This sequence encodes CASSGLTGDSPLHF.

The chain has TRBV11-2 and TRBJ2-5; 9 positions agree with TRBD2. V was clipped by 5 bases and J by 5 bases; unmatched bases: 6. CDR1 and CDR2 from the germline V gene are SGHAT and FQNNGV. This CDR3 region has 14 residues. The chain's CDR3 is CASSQGLAYETQYF. CDR3 bases: TGTGCCAGCAGCCAGGGACTAGCTTACGAGACCCAGTACTTC. Filled out from reference TRBV11-2 and TRBJ2-5, the complete variable domain reads EAGVAQSPRYKIIEKRQSVAFWCNPISGHATLYWYQQILGQGPKLLIQFQNNGVVDDSQLPKDRFSAERLKGVDSTLKIQPAKLEDSAVYLCASSQGLAYETQYFGPGTRLLVL.

The chain has TRBV6-5 and TRBJ1-5; D may be TRBD1 (5 bases). This CDR3 is 15 amino acids long. Trimming shortened V by 6 bases and J by 1 base, and 13 bases separated the two germline ends. Per the germline V gene, CDR1 is MNHEY and CDR2 is SVGAGI. The CDR3 DNA reads as TGTGCCAGCAGCCTTACAGGATCGAGCAATCAGCCCCAGCATTTT. Protein product: CASSLTGSSNQPQHF.

This clone was counted a few times. This rearrangement joins TRBV6-2 or TRBV6-3 to TRBJ1-6; D remains unclear. CDR1 MNHEY and CDR2 SVGEGT come from the germline V gene. CDR3 size: 17 residues. V lost 0 bases to trimming and J lost 0 bases, with 9 bases between them. The CDR3 is CASSYSFLSSYNSPLHF. In nucleotides, the CDR3 is TGTGCCAGCAGTTACTCGTTCCTGAGCTCCTATAATTCACCCCTCCACTTT.

The gene calls are TRBV4-2 and TRBJ2-6, with TRBD1 as a possible D gene (5 bases). V lost 2 bases, J lost 0 bases, and 11 bases lay in between. This CDR3 is 17 amino acids long. CDR1 and CDR2 (germline): LGHNA, YNFKEQ. CDR3 sequence reads: CASSQPQGNSGANVLTF. CDR3 bases: TGTGCCAGCAGCCAACCCCAGGGTAACTCTGGGGCCAACGTCCTGACTTTC.